These T cell receptor beta chains were read from a single sample in a study of cytomegalovirus exposure and HLA in healthy donors. Measured with immunoSEQ multiplex PCR; TCRdb has only the in-frame clones, and not every one. Of some 110,000 clones in the sample, over 70% are singletons; the top ten hold roughly 1.2%. Sample: PBMCs. Receptor source: a man aged 35-49 years in good health and CMV-seronegative. The CDR3 runs from the conserved cysteine through the conserved F or W. The order of the fields is clone size, CDR3 length, V gene, J gene, D gene, CDR3 protein, CDR3 DNA. A D gene is named only where the DNA matches it firmly. Size values are once, few and many counts, or a class for expanded clones, and some rows have none.

clone size: NA; CDR3 length: 16; V gene: TRBV7-8; J gene: TRBJ2-3; D gene: TRBD1; CDR3 protein: CASSQMTGSSTDTQYF; CDR3 DNA: TGTGCCAGCAGCCAGATGACAGGGTCGAGCACAGATACGCAGTATTTT
clone size: NA; CDR3 length: 16; V gene: TRBV5-6; J gene: TRBJ1-5; D gene: NA; CDR3 protein: CASSSKDSLGNQPQHF; CDR3 DNA: TGTGCCAGCAGCTCAAAAGACTCGCTGGGCAATCAGCCCCAGCATTTT
clone size: NA; CDR3 length: 13; V gene: TRBV29-1; J gene: TRBJ1-2; D gene: TRBD1; CDR3 protein: CSVGGDSIYGYTF; CDR3 DNA: TGCAGCGTTGGGGGGGACAGCATCTATGGCTACACCTTC
clone size: few; CDR3 length: 15; V gene: TRBV2; J gene: TRBJ2-7; D gene: TRBD1; CDR3 protein: CASSERWDRYYEQYF; CDR3 DNA: TGTGCCAGCAGTGAAAGATGGGACAGGTACTACGAGCAGTACTTC
clone size: NA; CDR3 length: 17; V gene: TRBV28; J gene: TRBJ1-2; D gene: TRBD1; CDR3 protein: CASSLSLGTGENYGYTF; CDR3 DNA: TGTGCCAGCAGTTTAAGCTTAGGGACAGGGGAAAACTATGGCTACACCTTC
clone size: NA; CDR3 length: 16; V gene: TRBV4-3; J gene: TRBJ2-3; D gene: NA; CDR3 protein: CASSQDRGIGTDTQYF; CDR3 DNA: TGCGCCAGCAGCCAAGATCGAGGGATCGGCACAGATACGCAGTATTTT
clone size: NA; CDR3 length: 13; V gene: TRBV19; J gene: TRBJ2-1; D gene: NA; CDR3 protein: CASTLGSYNEQFF; CDR3 DNA: TGTGCCAGTACCCTCGGGTCCTACAATGAGCAGTTCTTC
clone size: NA; CDR3 length: 15; V gene: TRBV7-9; J gene: TRBJ2-7; D gene: TRBD1; CDR3 protein: CASSRIGQGTYEQYF; CDR3 DNA: TGTGCCAGCAGCCGCATTGGACAGGGGACGTACGAGCAGTACTTC
clone size: NA; CDR3 length: 13; V gene: TRBV19; J gene: TRBJ1-5; D gene: TRBD1; CDR3 protein: CASSATGAQPQHF; CDR3 DNA: TGTGCCAGTAGTGCAACAGGGGCACAGCCCCAGCATTTT
clone size: NA; CDR3 length: 15; V gene: TRBV5-4; J gene: TRBJ2-1; D gene: TRBD2; CDR3 protein: CASSPGLAEYNEQFF; CDR3 DNA: TGTGCCAGCAGCCCCGGACTAGCGGAATACAATGAGCAGTTCTTC
clone size: NA; CDR3 length: 16; V gene: TRBV6-4; J gene: TRBJ1-4; D gene: NA; CDR3 protein: CASSENRDGGNEKLFF; CDR3 DNA: TGTGCCAGCAGTGAGAACCGGGACGGGGGTAATGAAAAACTGTTTTTT